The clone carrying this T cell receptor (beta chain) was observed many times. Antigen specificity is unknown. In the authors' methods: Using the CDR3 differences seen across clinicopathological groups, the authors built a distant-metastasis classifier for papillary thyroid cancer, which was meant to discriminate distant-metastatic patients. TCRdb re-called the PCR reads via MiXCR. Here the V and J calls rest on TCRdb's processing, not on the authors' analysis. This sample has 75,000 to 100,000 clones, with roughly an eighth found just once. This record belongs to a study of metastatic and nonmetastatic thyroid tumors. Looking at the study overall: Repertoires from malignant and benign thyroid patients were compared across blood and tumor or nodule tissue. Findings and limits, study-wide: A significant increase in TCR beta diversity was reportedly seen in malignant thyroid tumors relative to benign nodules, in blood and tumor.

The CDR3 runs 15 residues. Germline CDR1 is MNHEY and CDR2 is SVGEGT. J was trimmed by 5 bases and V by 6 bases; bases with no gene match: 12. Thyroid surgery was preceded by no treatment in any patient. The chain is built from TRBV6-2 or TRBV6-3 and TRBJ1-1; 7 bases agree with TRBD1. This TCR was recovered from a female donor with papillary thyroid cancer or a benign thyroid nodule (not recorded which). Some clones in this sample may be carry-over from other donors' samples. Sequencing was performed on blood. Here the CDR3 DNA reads TGTGCCAGCAGGCCCGATGACAGGGATCTTACTGAAGCTTTCTTT. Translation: CASRPDDRDLTEAFF.